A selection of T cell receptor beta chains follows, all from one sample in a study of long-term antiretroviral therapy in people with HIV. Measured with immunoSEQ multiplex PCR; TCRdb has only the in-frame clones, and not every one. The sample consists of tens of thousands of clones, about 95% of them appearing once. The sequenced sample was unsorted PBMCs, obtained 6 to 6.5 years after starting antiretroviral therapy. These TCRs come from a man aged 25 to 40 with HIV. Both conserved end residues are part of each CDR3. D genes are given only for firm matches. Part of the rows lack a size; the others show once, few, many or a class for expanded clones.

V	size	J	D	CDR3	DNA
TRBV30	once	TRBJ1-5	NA	CAWSEIVGGGGRPNSNQPQHF	TGTGCCTGGAGCGAGATAGTTGGGGGGGGTGGGAGGCCTAATAGCAATCAGCCCCAGCATTTT
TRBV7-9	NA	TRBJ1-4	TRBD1	CACLETGMELFF	TGTGCCTGCCTGGAGACAGGGATGGAACTGTTTTTT
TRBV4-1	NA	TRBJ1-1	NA	CASSQNFNSDTEAFF	TGCGCCAGCAGCCAAAACTTTAACAGCGACACTGAAGCTTTCTTT
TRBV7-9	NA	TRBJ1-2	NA	CASRETGILGGYTF	TGTGCCAGCAGAGAGACGGGGATATTAGGCGGCTACACCTTC
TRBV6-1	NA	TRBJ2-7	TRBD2	CASSERTSGEAHEQYF	TGTGCCAGCAGTGAAAGAACTAGCGGGGAGGCCCACGAGCAGTACTTC
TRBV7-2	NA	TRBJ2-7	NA	CASSTPSRGTLSSYEQYF	TGTGCCAGCAGCACCCCGTCTCGGGGCACCTTGAGCTCCTACGAGCAGTACTTC
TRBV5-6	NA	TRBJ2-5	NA	CASSLDYQETQYF	TGTGCCAGCAGCTTGGATTACCAAGAGACCCAGTACTTC
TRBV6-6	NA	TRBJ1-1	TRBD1	CATGTGSNTEAFF	TGTGCCACCGGGACAGGGTCGAACACTGAAGCTTTCTTT
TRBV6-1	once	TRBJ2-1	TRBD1	CASRNDRGNYNEQFF	TGTGCCAGCAGAAATGACAGGGGTAACTACAATGAGCAGTTCTTC
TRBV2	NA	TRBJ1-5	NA	CASRLIGGQPQHF	TGTGCCAGCCGACTGATAGGCGGTCAGCCCCAGCATTTT
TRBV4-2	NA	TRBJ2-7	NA	CASSQGLFYEQYF	TGTGCCAGCAGCCAAGGGCTCTTTTACGAGCAGTACTTC
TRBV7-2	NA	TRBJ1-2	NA	CASSSLQGVDGYTF	TGTGCCAGCAGCTCCCTACAGGGCGTCGATGGCTACACCTTC
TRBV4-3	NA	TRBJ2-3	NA	CASSQEIRSGRTDTQYF	TGCGCCAGCAGCCAAGAAATTAGGTCGGGGCGCACAGATACGCAGTATTTT
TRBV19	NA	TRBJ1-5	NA	CASSPTGIGVSNQPQHF	TGTGCCAGTAGCCCTACAGGGATAGGCGTAAGCAATCAGCCCCAGCATTTT
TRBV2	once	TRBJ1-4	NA	CASALQEKLFF	TGTGCCAGCGCCTTACAGGAAAAACTGTTTTTT
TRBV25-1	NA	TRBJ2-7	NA	CASGTGTYEQYF	TGTGCCAGCGGGACCGGAACCTACGAGCAGTACTTC
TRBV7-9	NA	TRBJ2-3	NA	CASSLGRSYTDTQYF	TGTGCCAGCAGCTTAGGACGGAGTTACACAGATACGCAGTATTTT
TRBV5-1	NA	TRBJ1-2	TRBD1	CASSSDRGRVDYGYTF	TGCGCCAGCAGCTCGGACAGGGGTCGGGTAGACTATGGCTACACCTTC
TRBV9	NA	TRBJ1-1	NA	CASSVEPSMNTEAFF	TGTGCCAGCAGCGTAGAACCCAGCATGAACACTGAAGCTTTCTTT
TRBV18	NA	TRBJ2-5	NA	CASSPGQQETQYF	TGTGCCAGCTCACCAGGACAGCAAGAGACCCAGTACTTC
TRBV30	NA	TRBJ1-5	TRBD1	CAWSSGQRSQPQHF	TGTGCCTGGAGTTCGGGACAGCGTAGTCAGCCCCAGCATTTT
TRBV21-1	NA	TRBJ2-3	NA	CASSIPNSGRGVSTDTQYF	TGTGCCAGCAGCATTCCTAATAGCGGGAGGGGGGTTAGCACAGATACGCAGTATTTT
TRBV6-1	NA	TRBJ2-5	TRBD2	CAAGDPLRGETQYF	TGTGCCGCGGGGGACCCACTACGGGGCGAGACCCAGTACTTC
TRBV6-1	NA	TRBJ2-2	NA	CASRGQSDTGELFF	TGTGCCAGCAGAGGACAGTCGGACACCGGGGAGCTGTTTTTT
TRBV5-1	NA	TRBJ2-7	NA	CASSLAISGDPTYEQYF	TGCGCCAGCAGCTTGGCGATCTCCGGGGACCCCACCTACGAGCAGTACTTC
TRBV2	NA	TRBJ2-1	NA	CASSASPGVYNEQFF	TGTGCCAGCAGTGCTTCTCCGGGAGTATACAATGAGCAGTTCTTC
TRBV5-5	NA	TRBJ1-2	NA	CASSFDVGTVRGYTF	TGTGCCAGCAGCTTTGACGTCGGCACAGTCAGGGGCTACACCTTC
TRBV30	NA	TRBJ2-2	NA	CAWKGAGELFF	TGTGCCTGGAAGGGGGCCGGGGAGCTGTTTTTT
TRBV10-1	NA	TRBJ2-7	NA	CASKTGSEVDEQYF	TGCGCCAGCAAAACAGGGTCAGAGGTAGACGAGCAGTACTTC
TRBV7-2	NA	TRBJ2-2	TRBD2	CASSLGLAGSTGELFF	TGTGCCAGCAGCTTAGGACTAGCGGGGAGCACCGGGGAGCTGTTTTTT
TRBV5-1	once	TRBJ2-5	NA	CASGPYQETQYF	TGCGCCAGCGGGCCGTACCAAGAGACCCAGTACTTC
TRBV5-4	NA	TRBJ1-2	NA	CASSLDGAYGYTF	TGTGCCAGCAGCTTGGACGGAGCCTATGGCTACACCTTC
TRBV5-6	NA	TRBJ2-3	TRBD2	CASSLGTGGGTQYF	TGTGCCAGCAGCTTGGGGACCGGGGGAGGGACGCAGTATTTT
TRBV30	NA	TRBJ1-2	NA	CAWIAGSYGYTF	TGTGCCTGGATCGCAGGGAGTTATGGCTACACCTTC
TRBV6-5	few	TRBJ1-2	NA	CASTGHDRPDHYTF	TGTGCCAGCACTGGACACGACAGGCCAGACCACTACACCTTC
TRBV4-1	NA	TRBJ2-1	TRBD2	CASSQDPTSGANNEQFF	TGCGCCAGCAGCCAAGACCCGACTAGCGGGGCAAACAATGAGCAGTTCTTC
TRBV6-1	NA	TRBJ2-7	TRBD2	CASSEYGGAVYEQYF	TGTGCCAGCAGTGAATACGGGGGGGCAGTGTACGAGCAGTACTTC
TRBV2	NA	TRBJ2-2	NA	CASSRRDPELGVTGELFF	TGTGCCAGCAGCAGAAGGGATCCGGAACTCGGGGTCACCGGGGAGCTGTTTTTT
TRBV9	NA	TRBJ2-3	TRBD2	CASSAGTSGGLSTDTQYF	TGTGCCAGCAGCGCCGGGACTAGCGGGGGCCTTAGCACAGATACGCAGTATTTT
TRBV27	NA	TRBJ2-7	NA	CASSFIGGRTYEQYF	TGTGCCAGCAGTTTTATAGGGGGGCGCACCTACGAGCAGTACTTC
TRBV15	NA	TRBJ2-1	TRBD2	CATSREYGLAHNEQFF	TGTGCCACCAGCAGGGAATACGGACTAGCCCACAATGAGCAGTTCTTC
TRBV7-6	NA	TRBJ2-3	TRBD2	CASSPLSSGGARTQYF	TGTGCCAGCAGCCCACTGTCTAGCGGGGGGGCTCGTACGCAGTATTTT
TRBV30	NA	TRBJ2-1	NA	CAWSGTFLGEQFF	TGTGCCTGGAGCGGGACTTTCCTAGGTGAGCAGTTCTTC
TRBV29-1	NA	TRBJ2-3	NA	CSVSHRLSTDTQYF	TGCAGCGTTTCTCACAGGCTATCCACAGATACGCAGTATTTT
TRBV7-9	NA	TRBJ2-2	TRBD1	CASSPQGALTGELFF	TGTGCCAGCAGCCCCCAGGGGGCGCTCACCGGGGAGCTGTTTTTT
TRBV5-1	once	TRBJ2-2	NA	CASSLESGVTGELFF	TGCGCCAGCAGCTTGGAATCAGGGGTCACCGGGGAGCTGTTTTTT
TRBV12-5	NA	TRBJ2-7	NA	CASAQIRGGFGNEQYF	TGTGCTAGCGCCCAGATACGCGGGGGCTTCGGAAACGAGCAGTACTTC